The entry below gives a single TCR beta chain sequence along with its context. Its target is not known. Sequencing used cDNA as its template, made by extracting RNA and reverse transcribing it. Clones were read by immunoSEQ multiplex PCR, and TCRdb kept only the in-frame ones, dropping some. This sample has over 200,000 clones, with 64% found just once. Sample treatment: oral pan-JAK inhibitor, 5-10 mg twice daily. This sample is drawn from a study of CD8+ T cells in alopecia areata. Study-wide results and caveats: In scalp and blood, many expanded lesional clones persisted during tofacitinib. It was lesional scalp, especially alopecia totalis/universalis, that showed higher clonality than normal scalp.

Trimming took 5 bases from V and 15 from J, leaving 23 bases between them. There are 14 residues in the CDR3. The V gene's germline CDR1 is MNHNY and CDR2 SVGAGI (reference sequence). This specimen was CD4+ T cells sorted from blood, taken at week 4, from a patient treated with tofacitinib. This TCR derives from a human donor with alopecia areata. The chain combines TRBV6-6 with TRBJ2-4; tentatively, D is TRBD1 (6 bases). CDR3 amino acids: CASSAQEGDGKRYF. CDR3 sequence (DNA): TGTGCCAGCAGTGCTCAAGAGGGGGACGGCAAACGGTACTTC.